This T cell receptor (beta chain) appears in the sequencing data of a study of a mutant IDH1 vaccine in newly diagnosed glioma (dated by TCRdb to the early 2020s). Background on the whole study: Patients were given eight vaccinations, in weeks 1, 3, 5, 7, 11, 15, 19 and 23, which matched visits V03 through V10. Longitudinal TCRB deep sequencing was performed for some 25 treated patients wherever samples were available for exploratory analyses. Vaccination began 4-6 weeks after radiotherapy alone, or alongside temozolomide cycles in the chemotherapy-containing groups. Six visits were used for peripheral blood collection: V03 (baseline), V05, V07, V10, V12 and V13. Of the roughly 34 treated patients, approximately 60% were male and 37.5% were female, and the mean age was approximately 39 years. Prior to enrollment, standard therapy consisting of radiotherapy alone, temozolomide alone, or radiochemotherapy with temozolomide had been administered to patients, with the combination being received by most patients. Here is what the overall study found, with its caveats: Pseudoprogression seemed to be unrelated to changes in the top peripheral T cell clonotypes found by TCRB sequencing. The authors noted that analyses of patient blood samples could not be reproduced because of sample limitations. Vaccine-induced immune responses across multiple MHC alleles were detected in over 80% of patients. PBMC samples for TCRB deep sequencing were selected based on availability.

Libraries were built with the immunoSEQ multiplex PCR assay. Rearranged TCR beta chain sequences were amplified using the hsTCRB Kit according to the manufacturer's protocol. TCRB libraries were sequenced on an Illumina MiSeq. The authors processed their data as follows. The proprietary platform of the kit vendor was used for demultiplexing, trimming and gene mapping. The clones in this table, taken by TCRdb from immuneACCESS, are in-frame only. Not every clone is retained; where verified, under half of the shortfall comes from an unresolved V gene, and the cause of the rest is unknown. The D gene and trimming were derived from the DNA, and the V and J assignments and clone size from that table. The sample records fewer than 75,000 clones, 70% to 85% of which are singletons. The leading ten clones occupy roughly 9.5% of the sample. In the paper's terms, the time point label means: week 11, during vaccination. Every vaccine dose consisted of 300 ug of a 20-mer mutant IDH1 peptide in Montanide, administered subcutaneously together with topical imiquimod. All donors had newly diagnosed IDH1-mutant astrocytomas of WHO grade 3 or 4 that showed loss of nuclear ATRX. The samples were drawn from NOA16, a multicentre, single-arm, open-label phase I trial in Germany that tested a mutant IDH1 peptide vaccine in humans for the first time. Genomic DNA for TCRB sequencing was isolated from EDTA blood with the DNeasy Blood and Tissue Kit.

Per the germline V gene, SGHRS is the CDR1 and YFSETQ is the CDR2. Counted from cysteine to phenylalanine, this CDR3 has 14 amino acids. Of the read, only the CDR3 DNA is kept; its 42 bases are in frame from base 1. V is cut by 4 bases and J by 4 bases, and the space between the germline ends is 13 bases. Comment on this clone: What antigen it recognizes has not been identified. It has no much larger one-base neighbor in the sample; base qualities were not kept.

This chain joins TRBV5-1 to TRBJ2-3, with TRBD1 tentatively as D gene (5 bases match). The sequence was collected from a woman in her forties or fifties with glioma. Sequenced here: PBMCs, sampled from a glioma patient whose treatment included an IDH1 peptide vaccine. The DNA is TGCGCCAGCAGCAGCTGGGAAGGGGCAGATACGCAGTATTTT. Protein translation: CASSSWEGADTQYF. With the portions outside the CDR3 filled from the reference TRBV5-1 and TRBJ2-3 genes, the complete variable region becomes KAGVTQTPRYLIKTRGQQVTLSCSPISGHRSVSWYQQTPGQGLQFLFEYFSETQRNKGNFPGRFSGRQFSNSRSEMNVSTLELGDSALYLCASSSWEGADTQYFGPGTRLTVL.